These 22 T cell receptor beta chains came from one sample sequenced in a study of regulatory T cells in long-lasting Graves disease. Specified time point: newly diagnosed GD, antithyroid drugs for less than 3 months. RNA extracted from PBMCs served as the sequencing template. Arm-PCR of CDR3 regions and iRepertoire HTBI primers were used to build TCR beta libraries. TCRdb called the multiplex PCR reads again in MiXCR, with one record for every CDR3 protein. The data contain hundreds of thousands of distinct CDR3 sequences, around 17% of them singletons. These data are also associated with another study on T cells in Graves' hyperthyroidism and ophthalmopathy.

The material was peripheral blood mononuclear cells (PBMCs), obtained at new diagnosis, from a patient treated with antithyroid drugs. These receptor sequences come from a woman aged 30 to 39 with Graves disease.

This clonotype showed up just a few times. The J gene is TRBJ2-7, the V gene TRBV5-1; D gene uncertain. Trimming took off 3 bases at V and 2 bases at J, with 6 bases between the two ends. The CDR3 has 12 amino acids. In germline, CDR1 is SGHRS, CDR2 YFSETQ. CDR3 loop: CASSSDAYEQYF. CDR3 nucleotide sequence: TGCGCCAGCAGCTCCGACGCCTACGAGCAGTACTTC.

The chain links TRBV7-9 to TRBJ1-1; D possibly corresponds to TRBD1 (5 bases). The CDR3 runs 15 residues. Trimming pared 5 bases from V and 5 bases from J, leaving 18 bases between. In germline, CDR1 is SEHNR, CDR2 FQNEAQ (reference sequence). This CDR3 reads CASSRRDPKGTEAFF. The CDR3 DNA reads TGTGCCAGCAGCCGTCGGGACCCCAAGGGGACTGAAGCTTTCTTT.

This clonotype was counted only a few times. V and J are TRBV18 and TRBJ1-5, with 7 bases fitting TRBD1. V lost 6 bases, J lost 8 bases, and 7 bases stayed unmatched. CDR1 and CDR2 from the germline V gene are KGHSH and LQKENI. This CDR3 has 13 residues. The CDR3 loop reads CASSTGNGEPQHF. As DNA, the CDR3 is TGTGCCAGCTCGACAGGGAACGGGGAGCCCCAGCATTTT.

This clonotype showed up just a few times. This chain connects TRBV6-1 to TRBJ1-6, with D unclear. Germline CDR1 reads MNHNS; CDR2 reads SASEGT. Trimming stripped 6 bases from V and 14 bases from J, with 17 bases between. The CDR3 is 13 amino acids. In DNA form, the CDR3 reads TGTGCCAGCAGCATCCCTGGTGGTAGGGCCCTCCACTTT. Its translation is CASSIPGGRALHF.

At least ten counts were recorded for this clonotype. V is TRBV28 and J is TRBJ2-7; the D is unclear. Germline loops: CDR1 MDHEN, CDR2 SYDVKM. Deletions cut 7 bases from V and 6 bases from J, with 22 bases between. There are 15 residues in the CDR3. In nucleotides, the CDR3 is TGTGCCAGCAAAAAAACCCGACAAAACGTCGGCGAGCAGTACTTC. Amino acids: CASKKTRQNVGEQYF.

This clonotype was picked up many times. The chain joins TRBV20-1 to TRBJ2-3; D is unclear. The CDR3 contains 13 residues. Germline V gene lookup returns CDR1 DFQATT and CDR2 SNEGSKA (reference sequence). The V end was cut by 7 bases, the J end by 0 bases, with 11 bases between. The CDR3 reads CSGSFASTDTQYF. DNA of the CDR3: TGCAGTGGGTCGTTTGCTAGCACAGATACGCAGTATTTT.

This clonotype was counted many times. This sequence joins TRBV28 and TRBJ1-3, with no clear D. Germline-derived CDR1 and CDR2 are MDHEN and SYDVKM. CDR3 size: 15 residues. The ends were cut back, 7 bases at V and 2 bases at J, with 15 bases in the middle. CDR3: CASNGQAIAGNTIYF. The CDR3 nucleotides read TGTGCCAGCAACGGGCAGGCCATCGCTGGAAACACCATATATTTT.

This chain joins TRBV19 and TRBJ2-7, with a tentative D call TRBD1 (6 bases). In germline, CDR1 is LNHDA, CDR2 SQIVND (reference sequence). The CDR3 runs 13 residues. Between the trimmed V and J ends, which lost 4 bases and 4 bases, there was a span of 11 bases. In nucleotides, the CDR3 is TGTGCCAGTAGTACACCGACAGGATACGAGCAGTACTTC. Amino acids: CASSTPTGYEQYF.

This clonotype was observed a handful of times. The chain recombines TRBV20-1 with TRBJ1-3; no clear D gene. V gave up 5 bases and J gave up 3 bases, with 11 bases separating them. The CDR3 contains 13 residues. CDR1 and CDR2 from the germline V gene are DFQATT and SNEGSKA (reference sequence). The CDR3 nucleotides read TGCAGTGCTCATTTTCTAGGTGGAAACACCATATATTTT. This encodes CSAHFLGGNTIYF.

This clonotype was found many times. The V gene is TRBV11-3, the J gene TRBJ2-7, with D tentatively TRBD2 (6 bases). The V and J ends lost 5 bases and 2 bases respectively, with 10 bases between them. The CDR3 totals 13 residues. Germline loops: CDR1 SGHNT, CDR2 YENEEA. Here the CDR3 reads CASSPSATYEQYF. In DNA form, the CDR3 reads TGTGCCAGCAGCCCTAGCGCGACCTACGAGCAGTACTTC.

This clonotype was detected a few times. The chain links TRBV4-1 to TRBJ2-7, with D perhaps TRBD1 or TRBD2 (6 bases each). The CDR3 length is 15 residues. V lost 0 bases and J lost 4, with 13 bases in between. CDR1 MGHRA and CDR2 YSYEKL come from the germline V gene. CDR3 sequence: CASSQDRGAPYEQYF. The CDR3 nucleotides read TGCGCCAGCAGCCAAGATAGGGGGGCGCCTTACGAGCAGTACTTC.

The V call is TRBV28, the J call TRBJ2-1; 9 bases agree with TRBD1. The DNA end lines up better with TRBJ2-5; the J call may be wrong. CDR1 MDHEN and CDR2 SYDVKM come from the germline V gene. The CDR3 length is 16 residues. Here the CDR3 DNA reads TGTGCCAGCAGCACCGCACAGGGGGCAGTGGGAAAGACCCAGTACTTC. Translated: CASSTAQGAVGKTQYF.

The V and J genes are TRBV28 and TRBJ2-1, with D perhaps matching TRBD2 (7 bases). CDR1 is MDHEN and CDR2 is SYDVKM in the germline V gene. This CDR3 is 15 amino acids long. Trimming pared 11 bases from V and 1 base from J, leaving 18 bases between. The CDR3 spells CASTGGAESYNEQFF. As DNA, the CDR3 is TGTGCCTCGACTGGGGGGGCCGAATCCTACAATGAGCAGTTCTTC. The full variable domain, in which reference TRBV28 and TRBJ2-1 provide the parts outside the CDR3, is DVKVTQSSRYLVKRTGEKVFLECVQDMDHENMFWYRQDPGLGLRLIYFSYDVKMKEKGDIPEGYSVSREKKERFSLILESASTNQTSMYLCASTGGAESYNEQFFGPGTRLTVL.

Only a few counts were recorded for this clonotype. The rearrangement uses TRBV30 and TRBJ2-7; the D gene is possibly TRBD2 (6 bases). In germline, CDR1 is GTSNPN, CDR2 SVGIG (reference sequence). V was shortened by 0 bases and J by 4 bases, with 10 bases between the two germline ends. The CDR3 has 13 amino acids. The CDR3 loop is CAWSVEGWYEQYF. CDR3 nucleotides: TGTGCCTGGAGTGTGGAGGGATGGTACGAGCAGTACTTC. The variable domain in full, with the rest retrieved from reference TRBV30 and TRBJ2-7, is SQTIHQWPATLVQPVGSPLSLECTVEGTSNPNLYWYRQAAGRGLQLLFYSVGIGQISSEVPQNLSASRPQDRQFILSSKKLLLSDSGFYLCAWSVEGWYEQYFGPGTRLTVT.

This clonotype turned up a few times. The rearrangement joins TRBV5-1 to TRBJ2-1; 10 bases align to TRBD2. Trimming cost V 5 bases and J 7 bases; bases outside gene matches: 12. Germline values: CDR1 SGHRS, CDR2 YFSETQ. The CDR3 is 16 residues long. The CDR3 protein is CASRPLAGAAGNEQFF. The CDR3 DNA reads TGCGCCAGCAGGCCGCTAGCGGGAGCAGCGGGGAATGAGCAGTTCTTC.

The rearrangement uses TRBV5-1 and TRBJ2-5; 8 bases match TRBD1. The last part of the DNA fits TRBJ2-1 better; the J call may be wrong. Germline V gene data show CDR1 as SGHRS and CDR2 as YFSETQ. This CDR3 contains 15 residues. CDR3 residues: CASSPGGTGQNEQFF. The CDR3 nucleotides read TGCGCCAGCAGCCCCGGCGGGACAGGTCAGAATGAGCAGTTCTTC.

This clonotype was seen a handful of times. The chain is built from TRBV7-2 and TRBJ1-6; D is unclear. Germline assignment: CDR1 SGHTA and CDR2 FQGNSA. Trimming removed 1 base from V and 6 bases from J, with 7 bases in between. The CDR3 extends over 14 amino acids. In nucleotides, the CDR3 is TGTGCCAGCAGCTTAGTTTTATCTAATTCACCCCTCCACTTT. Residues: CASSLVLSNSPLHF.

The rearrangement links TRBV2 to TRBJ1-1; possibly TRBD1 for D (5 bases). V was cut by 7 bases and J by 1 base, with 10 bases left in between. CDR3 length: 13 residues. Germline values: CDR1 SNHLY, CDR2 FYNNEI. DNA of the CDR3: TGTGCCAGCACGGGGGAAAGGAACACTGAAGCTTTCTTT. Translation gives CASTGERNTEAFF.

This clonotype was seen repeatedly, ten times or more. CDR3 residues: CAIRISGSAYTQYF. CDR3 DNA: TGTGCCATCCGGATTAGCGGGAGCGCCTATACGCAGTATTTT. The rearrangement uses TRBV6-1 and TRBJ2-3; 9 bases match TRBD2. Germline V lookup: CDR1 MNHNS, CDR2 SASEGT. The CDR3 extends over 14 amino acids. V was clipped by 10 bases and J by 7 bases; unmatched bases: 12.

CDR3 residues: CASSVGRTSGKFSYEQYF. The CDR3, as DNA: TGTGCCAGTAGTGTTGGACGGACTAGCGGGAAGTTCTCCTACGAGCAGTACTTC. The chain links TRBV19 to TRBJ2-7; 12 bases line up with TRBD2. V shed 5 bases and J 0 bases; nucleotides not matched to a gene: 11. Germline CDR1 is LNHDA and CDR2 is SQIVND (reference sequence). CDR3 length: 18 residues.

The V call is TRBV5-1, the J call TRBJ2-7, with 12 bases fitting TRBD1. This CDR3 is 18 amino acids long. Germline V gives CDR1 SGHRS, CDR2 YFSETQ. Germline trimming cut 4 bases from V and 3 bases from J; bases unmatched to any gene: 14. The CDR3 nucleotides are TGCGCCAGCAGCCCGTCCCGGGACAGGGGGCCGGTTATCTACGAGCAGTACTTC. This codes for CASSPSRDRGPVIYEQYF.

A note on this clonotype: A much larger clone is a single base away; this may be a read error. The chain couples TRBV3-1 to TRBJ2-2, with D uncertain. This CDR3 is built from 12 residues. The V and J ends lost 5 bases and 3 bases respectively, with 4 bases between them. Germline assignment: CDR1 LGHDT and CDR2 YNNKEL (reference sequence). CDR3 loop: CASSVHTGELFF. Here the CDR3 DNA reads TGTGCCAGCAGCGTACACACCGGGGAGCTGTTTTTT.